This T cell receptor beta chain is from a study of blood T cell repertoires in COVID-19. Per the study methods: Quantification of nucleated cells was approximated via reference gene primer amplification. The repertoire was sequenced with immunoSEQ multiplex PCR; TCRdb's copy has only in-frame clones and lacks some. V and J calls and clone size follow that table, whereas D and trimming were derived from the DNA. Here the sample spans 250,000 to 300,000 clones, 83% being singletons. This TCR was recovered from a man aged 80 or over with acute or convalescent COVID-19. The sequenced sample consisted of peripheral blood.

The CDR3 DNA is TGCGCCAGCAGTCTCAGCGGCTACCCGAGCTCCTACGAGCAGTACTTC. As protein: CASSLSGYPSSYEQYF. The chain carries TRBV5-1 and TRBJ2-7; weak D call: TRBD2 (5 bases). CDR3 length: 16 amino acids. V dropped 5 bases and J dropped 0 bases, with 18 bases sitting between them. Germline V gene sequence: CDR1 SGHRS, CDR2 YFSETQ.